Listed below are T cell receptor beta chains from one sample, sequenced in a study of cytomegalovirus exposure and HLA in healthy donors. Generated by immunoSEQ multiplex PCR, the TCRdb table keeps only in-frame clones and is missing some. The sample includes around 95,000 clones, approximately 83% seen only once; the top ten take approximately 4%. Material: PBMCs. The receptors derive from a female donor in good health and CMV-seropositive. The CDR3 runs from the conserved cysteine through the conserved F or W. The D gene is left open where the match is weak. Clone size is given for some rows only: seen once, a few or many times, or a class if the clone is expanded.

DNA	CDR3	length	J	D	size	V
TGTGCCTGGACCGGGACTAGCTTCGATGAGCAGTTCTTC	CAWTGTSFDEQFF	13	TRBJ2-1	TRBD2	-	TRBV30
TGTGCCAGCAGAGGAGGGGGCTTCAACGCGACCTATGGCTACACCTTC	CASRGGGFNATYGYTF	16	TRBJ1-2	TRBD1	-	TRBV28
TGTGCCAGCAGTTTGAGGTTGAACTACGAGCAGTACTTC	CASSLRLNYEQYF	13	TRBJ2-7	-	once	TRBV27
TGTGCCAGCAGCGTAGATACAGATCAAGAGACCCAGTACTTC	CASSVDTDQETQYF	14	TRBJ2-5	-	-	TRBV9
TGTGCCAGCAGCGTCGTAGGGACAGGGGGAGAGACCCAGTACTTC	CASSVVGTGGETQYF	15	TRBJ2-5	TRBD1	-	TRBV9
TGTGCCAGCAGCCAGACTAGCGGGCCCTACAATGAGCAGTTCTTC	CASSQTSGPYNEQFF	15	TRBJ2-1	TRBD2	-	TRBV14
TGTGCCAGCAGCGTAGAGGTTGACAGTAACTATGGCTACACCTTC	CASSVEVDSNYGYTF	15	TRBJ1-2	-	-	TRBV9
TGTGCCAGTAGTACCTTCACAGGGGGGGCAGAGACCCAGTACTTC	CASSTFTGGAETQYF	15	TRBJ2-5	-	-	TRBV19
TGCGCCAGCAGCTCGACTAGCGGATTCCAAGAGACCCAGTACTTC	CASSSTSGFQETQYF	15	TRBJ2-5	TRBD2	-	TRBV5-1
TGTGCCAGCAATCGACTAGCGGGAGGGCGACAGCAGTTCTTC	CASNRLAGGRQQFF	14	TRBJ2-1	TRBD2	-	TRBV2
TGCAGCGTTGTCAACGAGGGAGGCACTGAAGCTTTCTTT	CSVVNEGGTEAFF	13	TRBJ1-1	-	once	TRBV29-1
TGTGCCAGCAGCGGGGCTACTGGAAACACCATATATTTT	CASSGATGNTIYF	13	TRBJ1-3	-	-	TRBV5-6
TGTGCCAGCAGCGTCGGGACTAGCGGAGCCGGGGAGCAGTTCTTC	CASSVGTSGAGEQFF	15	TRBJ2-1	TRBD2	-	TRBV7-9
TGTGCCAGCAGTTTACATTTGTATCAGCCCCAGCATTTT	CASSLHLYQPQHF	13	TRBJ1-5	-	-	TRBV27
TGTGCCACCCCCAACGACCCGGGACTGGAGCTCTCCTACGAGCAGTACTTC	CATPNDPGLELSYEQYF	17	TRBJ2-7	-	-	TRBV27
TGCGCCAGCAGCTGGGACATCGTCAATTCACCCCTCCACTTT	CASSWDIVNSPLHF	14	TRBJ1-6	-	-	TRBV5-1
TGTGCCAGCAGGGACTCGGCGGACTATGGCTACACCTTC	CASRDSADYGYTF	13	TRBJ1-2	-	-	TRBV6-6
TGTGCCAGTAGTAAGGGACTAACGTCATTCGATACGCAGTATTTT	CASSKGLTSFDTQYF	15	TRBJ2-3	TRBD2	-	TRBV19
TGCGCCAGCAGCCTCAGACAGGGGAATATGAAAACTGAAGCTTTCTTT	CASSLRQGNMKTEAFF	16	TRBJ1-1	TRBD1	few	TRBV5-1
TGTGCCAGCAGTGAACGCCAGGGGACAGGGAGAAGTTCAGATACGCAGTATTTT	CASSERQGTGRSSDTQYF	18	TRBJ2-3	TRBD1	few	TRBV25-1
TGCGCCAGCAGACAAGAGACTAGCGGGAGCGGGAACACCGGGGAGCTGTTTTTT	CASRQETSGSGNTGELFF	18	TRBJ2-2	TRBD2	-	TRBV5-1
TGTGCCAGCAGCTTGCCAGGGATGCGTGAAGCTTTCTTT	CASSLPGMREAFF	13	TRBJ1-1	-	-	TRBV5-4
TGTGCGGCTAGCGCATCGAGTCTAAGTACTGATGAGCAGTTCTTC	CAASASSLSTDEQFF	15	TRBJ2-1	-	-	TRBV28
TGTGCCAGCGGACTGGACAGGGCGAATGAGCAGTTCTTC	CASGLDRANEQFF	13	TRBJ2-1	TRBD1	-	TRBV6-1
TGTGCTAGCAGCCCCTCAGCGGGGGGTGAGACCCAGTACTTC	CASSPSAGGETQYF	14	TRBJ2-5	TRBD2	-	TRBV7-7
TGTGCCAGCAGTGACGGGACTAGTCGGCAGGATACGCAGTATTTT	CASSDGTSRQDTQYF	15	TRBJ2-3	TRBD2	-	TRBV2
TGTGCCAGCAGCTTGGACAGGGGGAACACCGGGGAGCTGTTTTTT	CASSLDRGNTGELFF	15	TRBJ2-2	TRBD1	-	TRBV11-3
TGTGCCAGCAGTTTCCTAGCGGGAGATCCCACAGATACGCAGTATTTT	CASSFLAGDPTDTQYF	16	TRBJ2-3	TRBD2	-	TRBV28
TGTGCCTGGAGTTCCTCTAGCGGCAAGGAGTTCTTC	CAWSSSSGKEFF	12	TRBJ2-1	TRBD2	-	TRBV30
TGTGCCAGCAGCTTGGGACTAGCGGGAGCCTACGAGCAGTACTTC	CASSLGLAGAYEQYF	15	TRBJ2-7	TRBD2	once	TRBV11-2
TGTGCCAGCAGCAAAGAGGGTGCCTACGAGCAGTACTTC	CASSKEGAYEQYF	13	TRBJ2-7	-	-	TRBV9
TGTGCCAGCACCCCCGGGGTGATCTATGGCTACACCTTC	CASTPGVIYGYTF	13	TRBJ1-2	-	-	TRBV6-5
TGCGCCAGCAGTGTGGACAGCCAAACGGAGCAGTACTTC	CASSVDSQTEQYF	13	TRBJ2-7	-	-	TRBV10-1